Below, 14 T cell receptor beta chains from the same sample are listed, as sequenced in a study of T-cell memory formation after mild COVID-19. One entry per CDR3 protein, called by TCRdb with MiXCR from the 5' RACE reads. The repertoire holds approximately 150,000 distinct CDR3 sequences, with approximately 14% as singletons. The specimen was PBMCs or a T cell subset sorted from them (not recorded which). The receptors were sampled from an adult woman who had mild COVID-19 (a few samples of this study predate the infection). Cell type and time point are not known.

This clonotype was seen a handful of times. The chain employs TRBV18 and TRBJ2-7; 8 bases are a match to TRBD2. The CDR3 loop spans 15 amino acids. The V gene end was trimmed by 4 bases and the J gene end by 4 bases; junction bases not matched to a gene: 9. Germline assignment: CDR1 KGHSH and CDR2 LQKENI. The CDR3 nucleotides read TGTGCCAGCTCACTTTCCGGGACTAGTCTTTACGAGCAGTACTTC. It translates to CASSLSGTSLYEQYF. The full variable domain, in which reference TRBV18 and TRBJ2-7 provide the parts outside the CDR3, is NAGVMQNPRHLVRRRGQEARLRCSPMKGHSHVYWYRQLPEEGLKFMVYLQKENIIDESGMPKERFSAEFPKEGPSILRIQQVVRGDSAAYFCASSLSGTSLYEQYFGPGTRLTVT.

A few counts support this clonotype. This chain connects TRBV30 to TRBJ2-1; D remains unclear. This CDR3 is built from 15 residues. Germline CDR1 and CDR2: GTSNPN and SVGIG (reference sequence). V gave up 1 base and J gave up 1 base, with 11 bases separating them. The CDR3 is CAWSEGSFSYNEQFF. DNA of the CDR3: TGTGCCTGGAGTGAGGGCAGTTTTTCCTACAATGAGCAGTTCTTC.

In this sample, this clonotype turned up a few times. This chain uses TRBV20-1 with TRBJ2-1; 9 bases map to TRBD2. Germline V gene data show CDR1 as DFQATT and CDR2 as SNEGSKA (reference sequence). V was clipped by 6 bases and J by 7 bases; unmatched bases: 13. The CDR3 contains 15 residues. Written as DNA, the CDR3 is TGCAGTGCCTACTTAGCGGGAGTAGTATTAAATGAGCAGTTCTTC. Protein sequence: CSAYLAGVVLNEQFF.

J is TRBJ1-1 and V is TRBV7-9, with a weak D call TRBD1 (5 bases). V was clipped by 2 bases and J by 5 bases, with 18 bases between them. The CDR3 runs to 16 residues. Germline V gene data show CDR1 as SEHNR and CDR2 as FQNEAQ (reference sequence). CDR3 DNA sequence: TGTGCCAGCAGCTTATCTTTTCGGGACGCGGGAACTGAAGCTTTCTTT. This sequence encodes CASSLSFRDAGTEAFF.

This clonotype was counted a few times. The gene calls are TRBV19 and TRBJ2-2; tentatively, D is TRBD2 (5 bases). Trimming removed 1 base from V and 3 bases from J, with 12 bases in between. The germline V gene has CDR1 LNHDA and CDR2 SQIVND (reference sequence). This CDR3 contains 16 residues. The CDR3 loop is CASSIGSGYDTGELFF. CDR3 nucleotides: TGTGCCAGTAGTATAGGGTCGGGGTACGACACCGGGGAGCTGTTTTTT.

This clonotype was found a few times. This chain joins TRBV2 and TRBJ2-2, with D perhaps matching TRBD1 (6 bases). V lost 6 bases to trimming and J lost 5 bases, with 10 bases between them. The CDR3 has 13 residues. From germline, CDR1 is SNHLY and CDR2 FYNNEI. The CDR3 reads CASRGQGTGELFF. DNA of the CDR3: TGTGCCAGCAGGGGACAAGGTACCGGGGAGCTGTTTTTT.

The chain recombines TRBV5-1 with TRBJ1-2; possible D gene TRBD1, 5 bases. Germline CDR1 reads SGHRS; CDR2 reads YFSETQ. V shed 4 bases and J shed 3 bases, with 13 bases lying between them. This CDR3 is 14 amino acids long. This CDR3 is CASSQGDGDYGYTF. CDR3 in DNA: TGCGCCAGCAGCCAGGGAGACGGGGACTATGGCTACACCTTC.

This clonotype came up a few times. This sequence joins TRBV24-1 and TRBJ2-1; no firm D call. V was clipped by 2 bases and J by 2 bases, with 12 bases between them. The CDR3 covers 16 residues. CDR1 KGHDR and CDR2 SFDVKD come from the germline V gene. CDR3 sequence: CATSDSMRQTYNEQFF. The CDR3 DNA sequence: TGTGCCACCAGTGATTCTATGCGGCAGACCTACAATGAGCAGTTCTTC.

This clonotype was counted ten times or more. The chain joins TRBV4-2 to TRBJ2-3; TRBD2 aligns across 11 bases. Germline CDR1 reads LGHNA; CDR2 reads YNFKEQ. V lost 0 bases to trimming and J lost 1 base; unmatched junction nucleotides: 3. The CDR3 contains 17 residues. The CDR3 DNA sequence: TGTGCCAGCAGCCAAGATCAGACTAGCGGGGGCACAGATACGCAGTATTTT. This codes for CASSQDQTSGGTDTQYF.

V usage is TRBV12-3 or TRBV12-4 and J usage is TRBJ1-2; 8 positions match TRBD1. The CDR3 covers 14 residues. Trimming removed 5 bases from V and 4 bases from J; junction bases left unmatched: 6. As DNA, the CDR3 is TGTGCCAGCAGTCCGCCGGGACAGGTCTATGGCTACACCTTC. It yields the protein CASSPPGQVYGYTF.

This chain links TRBV27 with TRBJ2-5; 9 nucleotides align to TRBD2. Trimming took 5 bases from V and 4 from J; bases not matched to a gene: 8. Looked up from germline, CDR1 is MNHEY and CDR2 is SMNVEV (reference sequence). This CDR3 comprises 15 residues. Written as DNA, the CDR3 is TGTGCCAGCAGTCCCACCCGAGCGGGGGGAGAGACCCAGTACTTC. Encoded protein: CASSPTRAGGETQYF.

The chain joins TRBV7-2 to TRBJ1-5, with D possibly being TRBD1 (5 bases). This CDR3 has 15 residues. Trimming took off 1 base at V and 4 bases at J, with 11 bases between the two ends. Germline CDR1 SGHTA, CDR2 FQGNSA. The CDR3 coding sequence is TGTGCCAGCAGCTTAGTAGCAGGGCAGAATCAGCCCCAGCATTTT. Translated, it gives CASSLVAGQNQPQHF.

Only a few counts were recorded for this clonotype. The chain joins TRBV7-2 to TRBJ2-5; no firm D call. Trimming cost V 5 bases and J 1 base, with 14 bases left between them. Germline-derived CDR1 and CDR2 are SGHTA and FQGNSA. The CDR3 sequence is 15 residues long. The CDR3 bases are TGTGCCAGCAGCCTGACGAGGCTTGGCCAAGAGACCCAGTACTTC. This gives the protein CASSLTRLGQETQYF.

V and J are TRBV20-1 and TRBJ2-7; D is ambiguous. The CDR3 spans 11 residues. Germline values: CDR1 DFQATT, CDR2 SNEGSKA (reference sequence). V shed 4 bases and J shed 9 bases, with 13 bases lying between them. This CDR3 reads CSAIGPSVQYF. For the CDR3, the DNA is TGCAGTGCTATTGGGCCCTCGGTGCAGTACTTC.